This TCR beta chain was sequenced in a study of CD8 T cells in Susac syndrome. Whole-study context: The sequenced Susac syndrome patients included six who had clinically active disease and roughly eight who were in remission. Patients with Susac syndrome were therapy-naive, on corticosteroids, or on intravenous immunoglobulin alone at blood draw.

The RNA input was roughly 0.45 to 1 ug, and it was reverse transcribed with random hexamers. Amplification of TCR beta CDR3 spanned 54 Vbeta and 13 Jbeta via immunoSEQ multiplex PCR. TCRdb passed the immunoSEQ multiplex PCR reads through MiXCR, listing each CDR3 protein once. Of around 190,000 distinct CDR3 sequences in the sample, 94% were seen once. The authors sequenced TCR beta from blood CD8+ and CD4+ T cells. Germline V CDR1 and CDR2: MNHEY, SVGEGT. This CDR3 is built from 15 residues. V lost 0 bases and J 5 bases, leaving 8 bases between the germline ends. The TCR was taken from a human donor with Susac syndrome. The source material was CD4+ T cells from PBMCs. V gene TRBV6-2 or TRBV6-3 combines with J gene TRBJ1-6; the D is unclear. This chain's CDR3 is CASSYSIQDNSPLHF. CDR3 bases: TGTGCCAGCAGTTACTCGATCCAAGATAATTCACCCCTCCACTTT.